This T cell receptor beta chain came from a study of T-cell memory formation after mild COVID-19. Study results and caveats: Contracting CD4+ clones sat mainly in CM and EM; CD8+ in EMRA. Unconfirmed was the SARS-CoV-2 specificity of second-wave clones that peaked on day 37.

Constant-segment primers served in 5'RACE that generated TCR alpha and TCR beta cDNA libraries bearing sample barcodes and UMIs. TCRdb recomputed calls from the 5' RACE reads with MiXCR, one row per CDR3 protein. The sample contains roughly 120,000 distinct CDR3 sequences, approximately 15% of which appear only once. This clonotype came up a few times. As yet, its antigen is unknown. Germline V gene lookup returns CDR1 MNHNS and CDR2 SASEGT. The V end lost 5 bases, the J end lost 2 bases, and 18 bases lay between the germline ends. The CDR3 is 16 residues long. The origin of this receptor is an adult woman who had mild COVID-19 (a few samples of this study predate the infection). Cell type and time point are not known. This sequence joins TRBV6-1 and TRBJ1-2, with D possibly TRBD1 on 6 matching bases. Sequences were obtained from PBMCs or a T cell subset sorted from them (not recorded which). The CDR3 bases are TGTGCCAGCAGTACGCGGGGGGCAGAAAAGAACTATGGCTACACCTTC. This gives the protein CASSTRGAEKNYGYTF.